This T cell receptor beta chain emerged from a study of T cell repertoires in cytomegalovirus infection. Study information: Shared public TCR beta signatures pointed to both CMV infection and a matching HLA type. General study points: Accumulated public TCR beta family frequency recognized individuals carrying CMV together with the relevant HLA. There were HLA-C-restricted CMV-specific TCR beta clonotypes dominating the ex vivo response.

There are 15 residues in the CDR3. The germline gives CDR1 SGHVS, CDR2 FNYEAQ. The V and J ends lost 3 bases and 2 bases respectively, with 14 bases between them. TCRdb used MiXCR to reprocess the reads, holding one entry per CDR3 protein. The sample yields 200,000 to 250,000 distinct CDR3 sequences, 6.5% seen once. The table lists this clonotype with many counts. Its specificity is unknown. The clonotype originates from a human donor in good health (CMV status not recorded). Some clones in this sample may be carry-over from other donors' samples. The chain links TRBV7-6 to TRBJ2-7; weak D call: TRBD2 (7 bases). Sequenced input: PBMCs. In nucleotides, the CDR3 is TGTGCCAGCAGCTTTACACAGGGAGGGACCTACGAGCAGTACTTC. Amino acid sequence: CASSFTQGGTYEQYF.